This paragraph reports one T cell receptor beta chain. Each CDR3 protein gets one entry after TCRdb re-called the 5' RACE reads with MiXCR. In the table there are fewer than 65,000 distinct CDR3 sequences, more than 25% of which are singletons. CDR1 SGHRS and CDR2 YFSETQ come from the germline V gene. Trimming took 4 bases from V and 1 from J, leaving 11 bases between them. This CDR3 is built from 15 residues. Specimen: tumor-infiltrating naive CD4+ T cells sorted from the breast tumor. Subset in this sample: naive CD4+ T cells, CD4+CD45RA+CD25-. This chain connects TRBV5-1 to TRBJ1-4; possible D gene TRBD1, 5 bases. This clonotype originated in a female donor with breast cancer. The DNA for the CDR3 is TGCGCCAGCAGCCAGGGAGCTTTAACTAATGAAAAACTGTTTTTT. Translated, it gives CASSQGALTNEKLFF.